This TCR beta chain was sequenced during a study of cytomegalovirus exposure and HLA in healthy donors. Regarding the study as a whole: Sequence variants that were highly shared formed a cluster that was likely a sequencing artifact.

V gave up 8 bases and J gave up 9 bases; unmatched junction bases: 6. In germline, CDR1 is SGHNT, CDR2 YENEEA. The CDR3 runs to 13 residues. This clone has ten or more counts. The antigen is undetermined. PCR primers comprised 60 Vbeta and 13 Jbeta primers. Using immunoSEQ multiplex PCR, the repertoire was profiled, and TCRdb retains in-frame clones only, with some absent. The data contain around 150,000 clones, roughly 79% of them singletons. The sequence was obtained from a woman aged 45-65 years in good health and CMV-seronegative. The rearrangement links TRBV11-3 to TRBJ2-1; 11 nucleotides match TRBD1. The sample taken for sequencing was PBMCs. The CDR3 protein is CASEDRGPGEQFF. CDR3 nucleotide sequence: TGTGCCAGCGAGGACAGGGGGCCGGGTGAGCAGTTCTTC.